The 26 T cell receptor beta chains listed next were all sequenced from one sample in a study of T cell repertoires in cytomegalovirus infection (dated by TCRdb to between 2017 and 2020). Sequencing used an Illumina HiSeq 1500. TCRdb trimmed public reads at Q25 via fastp, called clones via MiXCR and kept in-frame beta chains. Rows with a matching CDR3 protein are joined into one entry that keeps the most common DNA and genes. The sample contains roughly 800,000 distinct CDR3 sequences, under 35% of them found a single time. The leading ten clones occupy around 13% of the sample. Antigen specificity for these receptors is unknown. The sample's treatment or condition label, in plain terms: in vitro stimulation with specific CMV peptide epitopes to enrich CMV-specific T cells. Material: cultured CD8+ T cells from PBMCs, obtained from culture after CMV antigen stimulation. Receptor source: a human donor in good health (CMV status not recorded). Some clones in this sample may be carry-over from other donors' samples.

V and J are TRBV6-2 or TRBV6-3 and TRBJ2-7; 8 bases map to TRBD1. Germline CDR1 reads MNHEY; CDR2 reads SVGEGT. The CDR3 is 17 amino acids. Trimming took 0 bases from V and 0 from J; bases not matched to a gene: 7. CDR3 DNA: TGTGCCAGCAGTTACTCTCACCGGACAGGGAGCTCCTACGAGCAGTACGTC. Translation gives CASSYSHRTGSSYEQYV.

The chain recombines TRBV4-1 with TRBJ2-7; no firm D call. The length of the CDR3 is 12 residues. Trimming stripped 3 bases from V and 4 bases from J, with 7 bases between. Germline CDR1 and CDR2: MGHRA and YSYEKL. The CDR3 coding sequence is TGCGCCAGCAGCCATCCAGGATACGAGCAGTACTTC. Translation: CASSHPGYEQYF.

In its sample, this clonotype was seen a few times. In nucleotides, the CDR3 is TGTGCCAGCAGTATTGAATCCGGGACCCCAAAGCAGTTCTTC. Amino acid sequence: CASSIESGTPKQFF. The rearrangement joins TRBV28 to TRBJ2-1, with D perhaps assigned TRBD1 or TRBD2 (5 bases each). The CDR3 consists of 14 residues. Trimming cost V 5 bases and J 11 bases, with 19 bases left between them. Germline values: CDR1 MDHEN, CDR2 SYDVKM. Full variable domain (missing parts from reference TRBV28 and TRBJ2-1): DVKVTQSSRYLVKRTGEKVFLECVQDMDHENMFWYRQDPGLGLRLIYFSYDVKMKEKGDIPEGYSVSREKKERFSLILESASTNQTSMYLCASSIESGTPKQFFGPGTRLTVL.

The gene calls are TRBV20-1 and TRBJ1-1, with D hard to call. V lost 0 bases to trimming and J lost 6 bases, with 14 bases between them. Germline lookup yields CDR1 DFQATT and CDR2 SNEGSKA (reference sequence). There are 14 residues in the CDR3. The CDR3 DNA follows: TGCAGTGCTAGAGATCATTATCGTGGGGCTGAAGCTTTCTTT. This codes for CSARDHYRGAEAFF.

This clonotype was seen only a few times. The V call is TRBV10-2, the J call TRBJ2-7, with TRBD1 identical over 7 bases. CDR1 and CDR2 (germline): WSHSY, SAAADI. This CDR3 region has 14 residues. V lost 4 bases to trimming and J lost 1 base; unmatched junction nucleotides: 4. As DNA, the CDR3 is TGCGCCAGCAGTGGACAGGGTTTTTCCTACGAGCAGTACGTC. This translates into CASSGQGFSYEQYV.

The rearrangement links TRBV12-3 or TRBV12-4 to TRBJ1-1; possible D gene TRBD1, 5 bases. Trimming took 2 bases from V and 2 from J, leaving 12 bases between them. The CDR3 runs 15 residues. For the CDR3, the DNA is TGTGCCAGCAGTTTACCAAGGGGATCAAACACTGAAGCTTTCTTT. The encoded protein is CASSLPRGSNTEAFF.

This clonotype was counted only a few times. J is TRBJ1-4 and V is TRBV2; D not resolved. The germline V and J ends were trimmed by 3 bases and 5 bases, with 13 bases remaining between them. This CDR3 has 15 amino acids. Germline CDR1 SNHLY, CDR2 FYNNEI. This CDR3 reads CASSEPDWSNEKLFF. CDR3 bases: TGTGCCAGCAGTGAGCCGGACTGGTCGAATGAAAAACTGTTTTTT.

The V gene is TRBV7-4, the J gene TRBJ1-4; the match to TRBD1 covers 8 bases. The V segment lost 3 bases and the J segment 8 bases; nucleotides outside the gene matches: 5. Germline V gene data show CDR1 as SGHVT and CDR2 as SQSDAQ. The CDR3 has 14 amino acids. In DNA form, the CDR3 reads TGTGCCAGCAGCTTGGACAGGGCCCAGGAAAAACTGTTTTTT. Protein sequence: CASSLDRAQEKLFF.

The chain recombines TRBV7-3 with TRBJ1-5; 7 bases align to TRBD1. The length of the CDR3 is 15 residues. V dropped 3 bases and J dropped 7; count of bases not matched to a gene: 9. Germline V gene sequence: CDR1 SGHTA, CDR2 FQGTGA. CDR3 protein: CASSFGRGRVQPQHF. DNA for the CDR3: TGTGCCAGCAGCTTTGGCAGGGGGAGAGTCCAGCCCCAGCATTTT.

This clonotype has a handful of counts. The gene calls are TRBV6-2 or TRBV6-3 and TRBJ2-7, with 10 bases matching TRBD1. The germline gives CDR1 MNHEY, CDR2 SVGEGT. The junction had 4 bases not matched to a gene; V was cut back by 5 bases and J by 3 bases. The length of the CDR3 is 14 residues. CDR3 amino acids: CASSTWDRGYEQYV. The DNA of the CDR3 is TGTGCCAGCAGTACGTGGGACAGGGGCTACGAGCAGTACGTC.

The chain employs TRBV5-1 and TRBJ2-2, with TRBD2 identical over 7 bases. The CDR3 covers 17 residues. Trimming cost V 3 bases and J 4 bases; bases outside gene matches: 12. Germline CDR1 and CDR2: SGHRS and YFSETQ. CDR3 amino acids: CASSSSGGDFGTGELFF. DNA of the CDR3: TGCGCCAGCAGCTCCTCTGGGGGGGATTTCGGCACCGGGGAGCTGTTTTTT.

The table lists this clonotype with a few counts. The CDR3 reads CASSHSGPYRADTQYF. In nucleotides, the CDR3 is TGTGCCAGCAGTCACTCCGGTCCTTACAGGGCAGATACGCAGTATTTT. V gene TRBV6-1 combines with J gene TRBJ2-3; a possible D gene is TRBD1 (6 bases). The CDR3 consists of 16 residues. Between the trimmed V and J ends, which lost 5 bases and 4 bases, there was a span of 19 bases. Germline V gene lookup returns CDR1 MNHNS and CDR2 SASEGT.

This clonotype was counted between two and nine times. The rearrangement uses TRBV14 and TRBJ2-1; TRBD1 aligns across 7 bases. This CDR3 has 17 residues. CDR1 and CDR2 (germline): SGHDN, FVKESK. The V segment lost 4 bases and the J segment 9 bases; nucleotides outside the gene matches: 18. The CDR3 nucleotides are TGTGCCAGCAGCCCCTTACAGGGGAAACGAATAAGTCCTGAGCAGTTCTTC. This encodes CASSPLQGKRISPEQFF.

This clonotype was seen ten or more times. The chain joins TRBV7-8 to TRBJ2-2; D is possibly TRBD2 (5 bases). The CDR3 loop spans 14 amino acids. V lost 8 bases and J 6 bases, leaving 16 bases between the germline ends. Germline CDR1 is SGHVS and CDR2 is FQNEAQ. CDR3 region: CASPEDLDAGELFF. The CDR3 DNA sequence: TGTGCCAGCCCGGAGGACTTGGATGCCGGGGAGCTGTTTTTT.

This chain uses TRBV25-1 with TRBJ1-2; 7 nucleotides agree with TRBD1. Trimming removed 1 base from V and 5 bases from J; junction bases left unmatched: 4. In germline, CDR1 is MGHDK, CDR2 SYGVNS. The CDR3 has 14 residues. The CDR3 loop reads CASSEWGQIYGYTF. CDR3 in DNA: TGTGCCAGCAGTGAATGGGGACAGATATATGGCTACACCTTC.

The table lists this clonotype with a few counts. This sequence joins TRBV27 and TRBJ2-3, with D uncertain. Trimming took off 0 bases at V and 0 bases at J, with 7 bases between the two ends. Germline CDR1 is MNHEY and CDR2 is SMNVEV (reference sequence). The CDR3 totals 15 residues. DNA of the CDR3: TGTGCCAGCAGTTTATCGTCACTTAGCACAGATACGCAGTATTTT. This translates into CASSLSSLSTDTQYF.

Here the CDR3 reads CASSILRVGYTEAFF. Written as DNA, the CDR3 is TGTGCCAGTAGTATCTTAAGGGTCGGGTACACTGAAGCTTTCTTT. The genes are TRBV19 and TRBJ1-1; D unclear. Germline CDR1 is LNHDA and CDR2 is SQIVND (reference sequence). Trimming stripped 3 bases from V and 3 bases from J, with 14 bases between. The CDR3 is made up of 15 amino acids.

The table lists this clonotype with many counts. CDR3 sequence: CASSSTGGTEKLFF. In DNA form, the CDR3 reads TGTGCCAGCAGTTCAACAGGGGGCACTGAAAAACTGTTTTTT. The chain joins TRBV6-1 to TRBJ1-4; 9 bases map to TRBD1. The CDR3 is 14 residues long. Trimming took 5 bases from V and 7 from J; bases not matched to a gene: 5. Germline V gives CDR1 MNHNS, CDR2 SASEGT.

The chain has TRBV7-3 and TRBJ2-3; D might be TRBD2 (7 bases). The CDR3 runs to 17 residues. Trimming cost V 1 base and J 0 bases, with 14 bases left between them. Germline V gene lookup returns CDR1 SGHTA and CDR2 FQGTGA. The CDR3 DNA follows: TGTGCCAGCAGCTTAATTGGCGGGGGCCCAAGCACAGATACGCAGTATTTT. It yields the protein CASSLIGGGPSTDTQYF.

This clonotype has only a few counts. The chain carries TRBV4-3 and TRBJ1-6; no definite D call. Trimming stripped 1 base from V and 9 bases from J, with 7 bases between. The CDR3 runs 13 residues. CDR1 and CDR2 (germline): LGHNA, YSLEER. The CDR3 reads CASSQGPVSPLHF. The CDR3 DNA reads as TGCGCCAGCAGCCAAGGGCCGGTTTCACCCCTCCACTTT.

The table lists this clonotype with many counts. This sequence joins TRBV7-6 and TRBJ1-1; D not resolved. This CDR3 has 12 amino acids. Trimming took 6 bases from V and 5 from J, leaving 10 bases between them. From germline, CDR1 is SGHVS and CDR2 FNYEAQ. The CDR3 coding sequence is TGTGCCAGCAGAGGATCAAGGACTGAAGCTTTCTTT. It translates to CASRGSRTEAFF.

This clonotype was detected a few times. The rearrangement joins TRBV6-5 to TRBJ2-2; 11 nucleotides match TRBD2. With V trimmed by 6 bases and J by 7 bases, 7 bases remained unmatched. Germline V gene data show CDR1 as MNHEY and CDR2 as SVGAGI. The CDR3 is made up of 15 amino acids. The chain's CDR3 is CASSLAGGLIGELFF. The CDR3 bases are TGTGCCAGCAGCTTAGCGGGGGGGCTTATCGGGGAGCTGTTTTTT.

The rearrangement uses TRBV4-1 and TRBJ1-1; unclear D gene. This CDR3 is 17 amino acids long. Trimming took 3 bases from V and 1 from J, leaving 18 bases between them. Germline loops: CDR1 MGHRA, CDR2 YSYEKL. The CDR3 bases are TGCGCCAGCAGCCACAACACCAATCGTGGCGGGAACACTGAAGCTTTCTTT. Amino acid sequence: CASSHNTNRGGNTEAFF.

The chain combines TRBV6-5 with TRBJ1-1; 7 positions agree with TRBD1. CDR1 MNHEY and CDR2 SVGAGI come from the germline V gene. V dropped 6 bases and J dropped 7; count of bases not matched to a gene: 17. The length of the CDR3 is 16 residues. In DNA form, the CDR3 reads TGTGCCAGCAGCTTGGGGGGGCAGGGGGTATTCGATGAAGCTTTCTTT. Amino acid sequence: CASSLGGQGVFDEAFF.

This clonotype has only a few counts. V and J are TRBV7-9 and TRBJ1-1, with TRBD1 matching 9 bases. The CDR3 is made up of 14 amino acids. Trimming at V came to 5 bases and at J to 5 bases, leaving 6 bases not matched to a gene. CDR1 is SEHNR, CDR2 FQNEAQ, per germline (reference sequence). CDR3 coding DNA: TGTGCCAGCAGCATCGACAGGGGGTGGACTGAAGCTTTCTTT. This encodes CASSIDRGWTEAFF.

The V gene is TRBV10-3, the J gene TRBJ1-2, with a weak D call TRBD1 (6 bases). Germline V gene lookup returns CDR1 ENHRY and CDR2 SYGVKD. The CDR3 has 15 residues. Trimming removed 0 bases at V and 2 bases at J, with 10 bases between. The CDR3 nucleotides are TGTGCCATCAGTGAGTCTGACAGGAGCAACTATGGCTACACCTTC. Encoded protein: CAISESDRSNYGYTF.